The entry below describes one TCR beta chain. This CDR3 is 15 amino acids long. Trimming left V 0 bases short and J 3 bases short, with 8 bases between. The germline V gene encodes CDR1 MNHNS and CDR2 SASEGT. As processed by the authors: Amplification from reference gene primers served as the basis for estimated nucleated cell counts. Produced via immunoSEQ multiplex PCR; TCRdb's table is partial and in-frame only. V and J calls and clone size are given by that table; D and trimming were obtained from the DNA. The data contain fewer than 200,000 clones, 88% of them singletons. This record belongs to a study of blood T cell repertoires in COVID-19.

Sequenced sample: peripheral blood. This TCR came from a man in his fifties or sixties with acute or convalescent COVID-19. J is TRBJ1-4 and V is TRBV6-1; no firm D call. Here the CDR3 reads CASSEAGSSNEKLFF. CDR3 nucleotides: TGTGCCAGCAGTGAAGCCGGGTCGTCTAATGAAAAACTGTTTTTT.